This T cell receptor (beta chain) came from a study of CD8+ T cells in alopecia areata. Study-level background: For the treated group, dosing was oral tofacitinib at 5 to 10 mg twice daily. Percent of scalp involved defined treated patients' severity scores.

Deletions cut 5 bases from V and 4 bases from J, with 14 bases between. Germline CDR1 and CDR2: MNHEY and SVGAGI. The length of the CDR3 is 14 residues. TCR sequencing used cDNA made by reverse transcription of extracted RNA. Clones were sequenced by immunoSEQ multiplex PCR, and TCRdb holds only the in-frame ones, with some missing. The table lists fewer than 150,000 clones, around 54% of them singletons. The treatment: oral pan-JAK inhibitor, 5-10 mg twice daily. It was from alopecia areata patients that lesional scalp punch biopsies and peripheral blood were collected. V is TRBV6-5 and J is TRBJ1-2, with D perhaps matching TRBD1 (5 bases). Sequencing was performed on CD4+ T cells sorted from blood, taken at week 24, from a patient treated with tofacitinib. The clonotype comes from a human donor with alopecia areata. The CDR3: CASSPAPDIYGYTF. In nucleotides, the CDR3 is TGTGCCAGCAGTCCCGCCCCGGACATCTATGGCTACACCTTC.